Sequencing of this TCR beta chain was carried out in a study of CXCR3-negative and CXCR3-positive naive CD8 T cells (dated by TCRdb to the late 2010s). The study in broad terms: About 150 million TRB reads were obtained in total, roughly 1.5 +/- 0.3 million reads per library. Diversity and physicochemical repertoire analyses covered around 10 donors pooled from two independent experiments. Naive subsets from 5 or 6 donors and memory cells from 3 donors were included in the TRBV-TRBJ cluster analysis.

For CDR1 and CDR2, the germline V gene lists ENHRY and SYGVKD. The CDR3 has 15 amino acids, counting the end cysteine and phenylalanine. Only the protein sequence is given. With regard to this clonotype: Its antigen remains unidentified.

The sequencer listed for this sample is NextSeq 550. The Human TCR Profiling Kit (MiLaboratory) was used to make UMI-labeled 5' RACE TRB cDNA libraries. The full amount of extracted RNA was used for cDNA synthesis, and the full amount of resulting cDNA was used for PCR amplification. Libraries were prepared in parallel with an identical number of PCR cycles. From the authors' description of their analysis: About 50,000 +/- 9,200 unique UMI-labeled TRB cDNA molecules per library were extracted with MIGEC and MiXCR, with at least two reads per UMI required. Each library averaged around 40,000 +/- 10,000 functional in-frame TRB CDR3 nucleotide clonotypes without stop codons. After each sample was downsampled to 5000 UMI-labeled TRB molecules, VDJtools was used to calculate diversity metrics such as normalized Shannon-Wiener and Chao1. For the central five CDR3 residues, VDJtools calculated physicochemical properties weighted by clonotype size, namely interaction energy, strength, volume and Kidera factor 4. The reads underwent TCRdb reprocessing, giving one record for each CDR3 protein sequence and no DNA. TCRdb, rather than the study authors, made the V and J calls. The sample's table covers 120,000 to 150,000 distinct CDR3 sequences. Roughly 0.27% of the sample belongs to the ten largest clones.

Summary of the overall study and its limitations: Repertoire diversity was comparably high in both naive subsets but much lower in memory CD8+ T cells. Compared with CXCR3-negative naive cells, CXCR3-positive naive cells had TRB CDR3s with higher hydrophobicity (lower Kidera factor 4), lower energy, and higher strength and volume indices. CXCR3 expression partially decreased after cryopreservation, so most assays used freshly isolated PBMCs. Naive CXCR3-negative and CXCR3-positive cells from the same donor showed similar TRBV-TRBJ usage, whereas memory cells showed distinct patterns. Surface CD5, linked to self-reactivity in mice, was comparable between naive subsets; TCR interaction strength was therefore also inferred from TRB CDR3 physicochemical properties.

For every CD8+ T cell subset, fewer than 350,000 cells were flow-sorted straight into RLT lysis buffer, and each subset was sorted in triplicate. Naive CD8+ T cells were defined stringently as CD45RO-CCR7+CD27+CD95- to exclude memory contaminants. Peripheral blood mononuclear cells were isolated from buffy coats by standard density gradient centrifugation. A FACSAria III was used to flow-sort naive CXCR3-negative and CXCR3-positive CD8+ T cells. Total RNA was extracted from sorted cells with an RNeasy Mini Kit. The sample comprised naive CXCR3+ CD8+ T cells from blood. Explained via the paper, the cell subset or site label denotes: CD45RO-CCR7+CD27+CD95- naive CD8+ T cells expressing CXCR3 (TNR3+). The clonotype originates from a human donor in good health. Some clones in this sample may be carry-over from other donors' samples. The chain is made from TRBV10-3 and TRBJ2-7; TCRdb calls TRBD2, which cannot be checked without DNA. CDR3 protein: CAISVASGDSYEQYF.